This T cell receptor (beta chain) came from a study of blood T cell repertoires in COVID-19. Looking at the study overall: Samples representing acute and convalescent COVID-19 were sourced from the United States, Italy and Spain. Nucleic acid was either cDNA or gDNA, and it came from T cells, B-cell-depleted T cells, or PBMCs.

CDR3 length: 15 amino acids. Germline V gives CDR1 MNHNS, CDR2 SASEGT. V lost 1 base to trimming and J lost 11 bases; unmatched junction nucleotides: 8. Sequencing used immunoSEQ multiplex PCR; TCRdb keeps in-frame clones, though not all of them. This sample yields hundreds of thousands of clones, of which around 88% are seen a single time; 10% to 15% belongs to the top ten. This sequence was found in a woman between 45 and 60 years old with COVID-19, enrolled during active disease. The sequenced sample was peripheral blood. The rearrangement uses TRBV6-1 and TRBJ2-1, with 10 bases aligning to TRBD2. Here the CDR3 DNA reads TGTGCCAGCAGTGAAGGGACCCTAGCGGGGGCAAAGCAGTTCTTC. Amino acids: CASSEGTLAGAKQFF.